What follows are 25 T cell receptor beta chains derived from one specimen sequenced in a study of T cell changes during pregnancy in multiple sclerosis (dated by TCRdb to about 2019). The receptor library was made with the immunoSEQ multiplex PCR assay. The table was pulled from immuneACCESS by TCRdb, which kept in-frame rearrangements only. Such tables lose some clones; where checked, under half of the loss comes from unresolved V genes, and the rest has no known cause. Recorded for this sample are just over 80,000 clones; roughly 95% of them occurred a single time. The ten largest make up around 1.1% of the sample. Sequencing was performed on peripheral blood, taken in the second trimester of pregnancy. These receptors all stem from a female donor with multiple sclerosis, enrolled in a pregnancy study.

V usage is TRBV11-3 and J usage is TRBJ2-1, with a weak D call TRBD2 (6 bases). The germline V gene encodes CDR1 SGHNT and CDR2 YENEEA. Trimming cost V 1 base and J 5 bases, with 15 bases left between them. There are 16 residues in the CDR3. CDR3 protein: CASSLGRLVSDNEQFF. The CDR3 DNA sequence: TGTGCCAGCAGCTTAGGTCGACTAGTCTCAGACAATGAGCAGTTCTTC.

This clone was recorded once. This chain joins TRBV5-6 and TRBJ2-7; unclear D gene. Trimming pared 3 bases from V and 3 bases from J, leaving 7 bases between. Per the germline V gene, CDR1 is SGHDT and CDR2 is YYEEEE. The CDR3 spans 12 residues. The CDR3, as DNA: TGTGCCAGCAGCTCTCACAGCTACGAGCAGTACTTC. Translated, it gives CASSSHSYEQYF.

This sequence joins TRBV7-6 and TRBJ2-2, with D perhaps matching TRBD1 (6 bases). The CDR3 is made up of 17 amino acids. The V end was cut by 5 bases, the J end by 6 bases, with 22 bases between. The germline gives CDR1 SGHVS, CDR2 FNYEAQ. The CDR3 loop reads CASSLMGAGVGSGELFF. For the CDR3, the DNA is TGTGCCAGCAGCCTAATGGGAGCAGGGGTCGGTTCCGGGGAGCTGTTTTTT.

V gene TRBV7-6 combines with J gene TRBJ2-1; tentatively, D is TRBD2 (6 bases). Germline CDR1 and CDR2: SGHVS and FNYEAQ. The ends were cut back, 1 base at V and 4 bases at J, with 11 bases in the middle. This CDR3 contains 15 residues. CDR3 DNA: TGTGCCAGCAGCTTAGGCGGGACGCCATACAATGAGCAGTTCTTC. Translating gives CASSLGGTPYNEQFF.

V is TRBV29-1 and J is TRBJ1-1; a weak D match, TRBD1 (5 bases). Germline V lookup: CDR1 SQVTM, CDR2 ANQGSEA. The V end lost 5 bases, the J end lost 1 base, and 20 bases lay between the germline ends. The CDR3 covers 16 residues. Here the CDR3 DNA reads TGCAGCGTTCTGTCGCTTCACGGGGGTTGGAACACTGAAGCTTTCTTT. Protein product: CSVLSLHGGWNTEAFF.

The rearrangement uses TRBV29-1 and TRBJ2-1; 13 bases align to TRBD2. The V gene's germline CDR1 is SQVTM and CDR2 ANQGSEA. V trimming: 1 base; J trimming: 4 bases; junction bases outside the gene matches: 16. This CDR3 contains 20 residues. Written as DNA, the CDR3 is TGCAGCGTTGAAGGGTTAGTGGGGTTAGGACTAGCGGGAGCATACAATGAGCAGTTCTTC. Translated, it gives CSVEGLVGLGLAGAYNEQFF.

This chain joins TRBV7-2 and TRBJ2-5, with D perhaps matching TRBD1 (6 bases). CDR3 length: 15 residues. Per germline, CDR1 SGHTA and CDR2 FQGNSA. The V end lost 5 bases, the J end lost 4 bases, and 17 bases lay between the germline ends. The CDR3 sequence: CASSVQGLGRETQYF. CDR3 nucleotides: TGTGCCAGCAGCGTCCAGGGGTTGGGGAGAGAGACCCAGTACTTC.

The V call is TRBV13, the J call TRBJ1-2; D is unclear. This CDR3 has 14 residues. From germline, CDR1 is PRHDT and CDR2 FYEKMQ (reference sequence). V was clipped by 6 bases and J by 3 bases, with 14 bases between them. The CDR3 sequence is CASREGLRDYGYTF. Written as DNA, the CDR3 is TGTGCCAGCAGGGAAGGACTGCGGGACTATGGCTACACCTTC.

The chain links TRBV30 to TRBJ2-7, with a possible D match to TRBD2 (5 bases). The V end was cut by 0 bases, the J end by 5 bases, with 11 bases between. From germline, CDR1 is GTSNPN and CDR2 SVGIG (reference sequence). The CDR3 spans 13 residues. CDR3 DNA sequence: TGTGCCTGGAGTGTATCGGGAATAGACGAGCAGTACTTC. It specifies CAWSVSGIDEQYF.

Note on this clone: A read error may account for a junction end that differs from germline. This chain links TRBV5-1 with TRBJ2-5; TRBD2 aligns across 8 bases. From germline, CDR1 is SGHRS and CDR2 YFSETQ. This CDR3 is built from 16 residues. The CDR3 sequence: CASSLIGGGHQEAQYF. As DNA, the CDR3 is TGCGCCAGCAGCTTGATCGGCGGGGGGCACCAAGAGGCCCAGTACTTC.

The chain combines TRBV5-1 with TRBJ1-4, with no clear D. The CDR3 extends over 14 amino acids. In germline, CDR1 is SGHRS, CDR2 YFSETQ. V was pared by 2 bases and J by 8 bases, with 13 bases between. For the CDR3, the DNA is TGCGCCAGCAGCTTTTGGCCGGGATCGGAAAAACTGTTTTTT. Translated, it gives CASSFWPGSEKLFF.

J is TRBJ2-1 and V is TRBV10-3, with TRBD2 identical over 14 bases. Germline lookup yields CDR1 ENHRY and CDR2 SYGVKD. The V segment lost 10 bases and the J segment 8 bases; nucleotides outside the gene matches: 4. The CDR3 runs to 13 residues. The CDR3 reads CATGTSGSDEQFF. CDR3 nucleotide sequence: TGTGCCACCGGGACTAGCGGGAGTGATGAGCAGTTCTTC.

This chain links TRBV6-1 with TRBJ1-3; D possibly corresponds to TRBD1 (5 bases). The CDR3 is 12 residues long. Germline-derived CDR1 and CDR2 are MNHNS and SASEGT. V gave up 5 bases and J gave up 11 bases, with 13 bases separating them. CDR3 amino acids: CASSRTILAIYF. CDR3 nucleotides: TGTGCCAGCAGTCGGACAATTTTAGCCATATATTTT.

V gene TRBV7-2 combines with J gene TRBJ1-2; no clear D. The CDR3 is made up of 12 amino acids. CDR1 and CDR2 (germline): SGHTA, FQGNSA. Trimming pared 2 bases from V and 8 bases from J, leaving 9 bases between. The CDR3 is CASSLNWEGYTF. The CDR3 DNA is TGTGCCAGCAGCTTAAATTGGGAGGGCTACACCTTC.

This sequence joins TRBV19 and TRBJ2-7, with D perhaps matching TRBD1 (5 bases). With 5 bases removed from V and 2 bases from J, the gap between germline ends came to 7 bases. CDR3 length equals 12 residues. Germline V gene lookup returns CDR1 LNHDA and CDR2 SQIVND (reference sequence). The CDR3 loop reads CASSPGPYEQYF. CDR3 bases: TGTGCCAGTAGTCCAGGGCCCTACGAGCAGTACTTC.

This CDR3 is CASSLVRSDTQYF. The CDR3 nucleotides read TGTGCCAGCAGCCTTGTGAGGTCAGATACGCAGTATTTT. The chain is built from TRBV28 and TRBJ2-3, with unresolved D. V was pared by 6 bases and J by 4 bases, with 11 bases between. The CDR3 is made up of 13 amino acids. Germline V lookup: CDR1 MDHEN, CDR2 SYDVKM. The variable domain in full, with the rest retrieved from reference TRBV28 and TRBJ2-3, is DVKVTQSSRYLVKRTGEKVFLECVQDMDHENMFWYRQDPGLGLRLIYFSYDVKMKEKGDIPEGYSVSREKKERFSLILESASTNQTSMYLCASSLVRSDTQYFGPGTRLTVL.

The V gene is TRBV7-9, the J gene TRBJ2-1; 10 nucleotides align to TRBD2. Per germline, CDR1 SEHNR and CDR2 FQNEAQ (reference sequence). The CDR3 runs 14 residues. The V segment lost 7 bases and the J segment 2 bases; nucleotides outside the gene matches: 2. CDR3 loop: CASKAGGAYNEQFF. DNA for the CDR3: TGTGCCAGCAAAGCGGGAGGGGCCTACAATGAGCAGTTCTTC.

V and J are TRBV7-6 and TRBJ2-1; 7 bases are shared with TRBD2. Trimming removed 0 bases from V and 8 bases from J; junction bases left unmatched: 13. CDR3 length: 17 amino acids. The germline V gene has CDR1 SGHVS and CDR2 FNYEAQ. CDR3: CASSLAGRGSFGDEQFF. CDR3 in DNA: TGTGCCAGCAGCTTAGCGGGGCGCGGGAGCTTCGGGGATGAGCAGTTCTTC.

This sequence joins TRBV28 and TRBJ2-1, with D perhaps matching TRBD1 (6 bases). CDR3 length equals 17 residues. CDR1 MDHEN and CDR2 SYDVKM come from the germline V gene. The ends were cut back, 6 bases at V and 2 bases at J, with 20 bases in the middle. CDR3 DNA: TGTGCCAGCAGCCCCTTGGGTCAGGGGTGGACCTACAATGAGCAGTTCTTC. Encoded protein: CASSPLGQGWTYNEQFF.

This clone has just one count. The V and J genes are TRBV7-3 and TRBJ2-1, with 9 bases that match TRBD2. J was trimmed by 0 bases and V by 1 base; bases with no gene match: 1. CDR3 size: 16 residues. CDR1 and CDR2 from the germline V gene are SGHTA and FQGTGA. CDR3 loop: CASSLNSGSSYNEQFF. The CDR3 bases are TGTGCCAGCAGCTTAAATAGCGGGAGCTCCTACAATGAGCAGTTCTTC.

The chain is built from TRBV6-4 and TRBJ2-2; 12 positions match TRBD2. Trimming removed 8 bases from V and 0 bases from J; junction bases left unmatched: 4. This CDR3 contains 16 residues. Germline assignment: CDR1 MRHNA and CDR2 SNTAGT. DNA of the CDR3: TGTGCCAGCCGGCTAGCGGGAGGGTCGAACACCGGGGAGCTGTTTTTT. Translated: CASRLAGGSNTGELFF.

The gene calls are TRBV30 and TRBJ2-7; 7 bases map to TRBD2. This CDR3 has 13 amino acids. The trim removed 3 bases at V and 3 bases at J, leaving 5 bases unmatched. From germline, CDR1 is GTSNPN and CDR2 SVGIG (reference sequence). CDR3 bases: TGTGCCTGGAGCGCCGCGGGGGTCTACGAGCAGTACTTC. As protein: CAWSAAGVYEQYF.

The chain joins TRBV6-1 to TRBJ1-3, with 9 bases matching TRBD1. The germline CDR1 and CDR2 sequences are MNHNS and SASEGT. The CDR3 consists of 15 residues. Trimming at V came to 7 bases and at J to 3 bases, leaving 7 bases not matched to a gene. The CDR3 nucleotides are TGTGCCAGCAATATCGACAGGGGGGTTGGAAACACCATATATTTT. Encoded protein: CASNIDRGVGNTIYF.

This chain joins TRBV5-3 and TRBJ1-2; TRBD1 matches at 7 bases. TRBV5-3 is identified as an open reading frame with a role that is uncertain. The CDR3 is 11 residues long. The trim removed 4 bases at V and 13 bases at J, leaving 7 bases unmatched. The CDR3 nucleotides read TGTGCCAGAAGCCCCGACAGGGTTGGCACCTTC. Amino acid sequence: CARSPDRVGTF.

V gene TRBV4-1 combines with J gene TRBJ2-3; D call uncertain. Trimming removed 0 bases from V and 7 bases from J, with 11 bases in between. The CDR3 extends over 14 amino acids. Germline V lookup: CDR1 MGHRA, CDR2 YSYEKL. CDR3 amino acids: CASSQDQALNTQYF. CDR3 nucleotide sequence: TGCGCCAGCAGCCAAGACCAGGCGTTGAATACGCAGTATTTT.